The TCR beta chain under discussion was sequenced for a study of CD8+ T cells in alopecia areata. Study details: Treated patients were given oral tofacitinib, which was dosed at 5 to 10 mg twice daily.

It was cDNA, reverse transcribed from extracted RNA, that served as the sequencing template. Assay: immunoSEQ multiplex PCR; the TCRdb copy retains only in-frame clones and omits some. The table has around 200,000 clones, roughly 60% seen once. It was from PBMCs that CD4+ and CD8+ T cells were sorted. This clone came up a few times. The CDR3 extends over 13 amino acids. V was shortened by 8 bases and J by 0 bases, with 11 bases between the two germline ends. Germline CDR1 and CDR2: MNHNY and SVGAGI (reference sequence). This clonotype was sampled from a human donor with alopecia areata. Here the sequenced sample was CD4+ T cells sorted from blood, taken at week 0. This chain joins TRBV6-6 and TRBJ2-7; TRBD1 might be the D (5 bases). The CDR3: CASQAGYSYEQYF. The CDR3, as DNA: TGTGCCAGCCAAGCAGGGTACTCCTACGAGCAGTACTTC.